This T cell receptor (beta chain) emerged from a study of metastatic and nonmetastatic thyroid tumors (dated by TCRdb to 2019 to 2021). For context, the study as a whole: For patients with malignant and with benign thyroid disease, the researchers compared repertoires between peripheral blood samples and tumor or nodule tissue samples. The research as a whole found: TCR beta diversity was reported as significantly higher in malignant tumors than in benign nodules, in both blood and tumor samples.

The library was generated by PCR. Data came from an Illumina HiSeq 4000. High-throughput sequencing was used to profile the CDR3 region of the TCR beta-chain in every patient. Processing in the source paper ran as follows. The researchers built a classifier to tell apart papillary thyroid cancer patients with distant metastasis, based on CDR3 differences among clinicopathological groups. The Shannon index was used to measure repertoire diversity, and the Morisita-Horn index was used to measure how similar tumor and blood repertoires were. Using fastp at Q25 and MiXCR, TCRdb reprocessed the public reads and kept productive beta chains. The V and J calls reflect TCRdb's pipeline rather than the authors' work. The sample data list 35,000 to 50,000 clones, and approximately 4.1% of these were observed just once. 9.8% of the sample belongs to the ten largest clones. A word on this clone: This receptor's antigen is unknown. A much larger clone is a single base away; this may be a read error.

Including cysteine and phenylalanine, the CDR3 has 18 amino acids. Only the CDR3 portion is preserved as DNA: 54 bases, with reading frame beginning at the first base. CDR1 is given as MNHEY and CDR2 as SMNVEV, both from the germline V gene (reference sequence). Here V drops 7 bases and J drops 3 bases, and the junction holds 10 bases not matched to any gene. Before undergoing thyroid surgery, none of the patients had been given any kind of treatment. The study retrospectively analysed patient clinical samples collected from about 2012 to 2018 using T-cell receptor beta sequencing. This receptor was taken from a female donor with papillary thyroid cancer or a benign thyroid nodule (not recorded which). Some clones in this sample may be carry-over from other donors' samples. The sequenced sample was blood. The V gene is TRBV27 and the J gene is TRBJ2-2, and 14 junction bases match TRBD2. CDR3 region: CASKGLAGVEDDTGELFF. The nucleotide sequence is TGTGCCAGCAAGGGACTAGCGGGGGTTGAAGATGACACCGGGGAGCTGTTTTTT.